What follows describes a single T cell receptor beta chain. The data were obtained in a study of blood T cell repertoires in COVID-19. Study overall: From the United States, Italy and Spain came samples of acute and convalescent COVID-19. PBMCs, B-cell-depleted T cells, or T cells were the source of the cDNA or gDNA that made up the material.

Original processing notes: Estimation of nucleated cell counts relied on the amplification of reference gene primers. Sequencing was performed with immunoSEQ multiplex PCR; in TCRdb, only in-frame clones are kept and a portion is missing. The V and J calls and clone size are taken from that table; D and trimming were inferred from the DNA. The sample has a few hundred thousand clones; around 87% are singletons. This TCR was sampled from a woman between 50 and 59 years old with acute or convalescent COVID-19. The source material was peripheral blood.

In nucleotides, the CDR3 is TGTGCCAGCAGTCACCCAAGCGGGAGCTCCTACGAGCAGTACTTC. This sequence encodes CASSHPSGSSYEQYF. The V call is TRBV28, the J call TRBJ2-7; 8 bases are shared with TRBD2. The CDR3 is 15 residues long. Trimming removed 5 bases from V and 0 bases from J; junction bases left unmatched: 6. CDR1 and CDR2 from the germline V gene are MDHEN and SYDVKM.